One and the same sample provided the 13 T cell receptor beta chains below, sequenced in a study of blood T cell repertoires in COVID-19. Produced via immunoSEQ multiplex PCR; TCRdb's table is partial and in-frame only. The sample records 350,000 or so clones, around 87% being singletons. The sample taken for sequencing was peripheral blood. The source of these receptors is a woman aged 30 to 39 with COVID-19, enrolled during active disease.

This chain connects TRBV19 to TRBJ2-5; no reliable D call. Germline CDR1 reads LNHDA; CDR2 reads SQIVND (reference sequence). V lost 5 bases, J lost 1 base, and 14 bases lay in between. The CDR3 consists of 15 residues. The CDR3 spells CASSARVSSQETQYF. In DNA, the CDR3 is TGTGCCAGTAGTGCCCGGGTCAGCTCCCAAGAGACCCAGTACTTC. The whole variable domain, filled in from reference TRBV19 and TRBJ2-5, reads DGGITQSPKYLFRKEGQNVTLSCEQNLNHDAMYWYRQDPGQGLRLIYYSQIVNDFQKGDIAEGYSVSREKKESFPLTVTSAQKNPTAFYLCASSARVSSQETQYFGPGTRLLVL.

The rearrangement links TRBV18 to TRBJ2-1, with D unclear. V shed 3 bases and J shed 0 bases, with 12 bases lying between them. Per germline, CDR1 KGHSH and CDR2 LQKENI. The CDR3 runs to 16 residues. Written as DNA, the CDR3 is TGTGCCAGCTCACCGGTCCAACTCCCCTCCTACAATGAGCAGTTCTTC. Protein sequence: CASSPVQLPSYNEQFF. Full variable domain (remainder filled in from reference TRBV18 and TRBJ2-1): NAGVMQNPRHLVRRRGQEARLRCSPMKGHSHVYWYRQLPEEGLKFMVYLQKENIIDESGMPKERFSAEFPKEGPSILRIQQVVRGDSAAYFCASSPVQLPSYNEQFFGPGTRLTVL.

This clone was seen a few times. The chain is built from TRBV2 and TRBJ2-7, with 10 bases fitting TRBD1. This CDR3 is built from 14 residues. J gave up 0 bases and V 8 bases, and 4 bases lay outside the gene matches. Germline V gene lookup returns CDR1 SNHLY and CDR2 FYNNEI. As DNA, the CDR3 is TGTGCCAGCGGCCGGGACAGGGGCTCCTACGAGCAGTACTTC. It codes for CASGRDRGSYEQYF.

The chain carries TRBV3-1 (or the pseudogene TRBV3-2) and TRBJ2-5, with TRBD2 identical over 9 bases. J was trimmed by 5 bases and V by 2 bases; bases with no gene match: 6. CDR3 length: 15 residues. Germline CDR1 and CDR2: LGHDT and YNNKEL (reference sequence). CDR3 residues: CASSQLGGRVETQYF. The DNA for the CDR3 is TGTGCCAGCAGCCAATTAGGCGGGAGGGTGGAGACCCAGTACTTC.

The V gene is TRBV3-1 (or the pseudogene TRBV3-2), the J gene TRBJ2-1; tentatively, D is TRBD1 (5 bases). The V and J ends lost 1 base and 8 bases respectively, with 12 bases between them. The germline V gene has CDR1 LGHDT and CDR2 YNNKEL (reference sequence). The CDR3 totals 14 residues. CDR3 DNA: TGTGCCAGCAGCCAAGGGCGGACACCCCATGAGCAGTTCTTC. Amino acids: CASSQGRTPHEQFF.

The chain employs TRBV5-1 and TRBJ2-5, with 10 bases aligning to TRBD1. The CDR3 has 15 residues. After removal of 7 bases from V and 4 bases from J, the junction contained 10 bases not matched to a gene. Germline-derived CDR1 and CDR2 are SGHRS and YFSETQ. CDR3 DNA: TGCGCCAGCGGCCCGGGACAGGGGCACAGAGAGACCCAGTACTTC. Residues: CASGPGQGHRETQYF.

This chain connects TRBV5-1 to TRBJ2-7; D may be TRBD2 (5 bases). V shed 1 base and J shed 0 bases, with 17 bases lying between them. Germline CDR1 is SGHRS and CDR2 is YFSETQ. The CDR3 is made up of 17 amino acids. The CDR3 here is CASSLFAGVPISYEQYF. The CDR3 bases are TGCGCCAGCAGCTTGTTTGCGGGTGTACCGATCTCCTACGAGCAGTACTTC.

The V call is TRBV4-1, the J call TRBJ1-5; D uncertain. The V and J ends lost 2 bases and 0 bases respectively, with 14 bases between them. CDR1 is MGHRA and CDR2 is YSYEKL in the germline V gene. The CDR3 consists of 17 residues. CDR3 in DNA: TGCGCCAGCAGCCAACAACTTGCAGGCCGTAGCAATCAGCCCCAGCATTTT. Its translation: CASSQQLAGRSNQPQHF.

Written as DNA, the CDR3 is TGTGCCAGCAGTTACAGGGGTGAGGAAAAACTGTTTTTT. The encoded protein is CASSYRGEEKLFF. V and J are TRBV2 and TRBJ1-4; TRBD1 aligns across 7 bases. Germline CDR1 reads SNHLY; CDR2 reads FYNNEI. The ends lost 5 bases at V and 8 bases at J; junction bases unmatched: 5. The CDR3 sequence is 13 residues long.

The rearrangement links TRBV29-1 to TRBJ1-1; 7 nucleotides align to TRBD1. The CDR3 spans 12 residues. The germline gives CDR1 SQVTM, CDR2 ANQGSEA. CDR3 nucleotides: TGCAGTTACAGGGGATCGAACACTGAAGCTTTCTTT. This codes for CSYRGSNTEAFF.

The V and J genes are TRBV28 and TRBJ2-7; D unresolved. V lost 3 bases to trimming and J lost 0 bases, with 9 bases between them. CDR1 and CDR2 from the germline V gene are MDHEN and SYDVKM. The CDR3 length is 14 residues. DNA for the CDR3: TGTGCCAGCAGTTTCCCGAGCCGCTCCTACGAGCAGTACTTC. Translating it yields CASSFPSRSYEQYF.

The CDR3 sequence is CASATGSNQPQHF. In DNA, the CDR3 is TGTGCCAGCGCCACGGGATCAAATCAGCCCCAGCATTTT. The genes are TRBV6-4 and TRBJ1-5; D is ambiguous. There are 13 residues in the CDR3. Deletions cut 8 bases from V and 4 bases from J, with 12 bases between. Germline CDR1 reads MRHNA; CDR2 reads SNTAGT.

The gene calls are TRBV10-2 and TRBJ2-2; 9 positions match TRBD2. CDR1 is WSHSY and CDR2 is SAAADI in the germline V gene. The CDR3 totals 16 residues. V lost 4 bases and J lost 2; bases outside the gene matches: 5. The CDR3 protein is CASSVTSGENTGELFF. The DNA for the CDR3 is TGCGCCAGCAGTGTGACTAGCGGCGAAAACACCGGGGAGCTGTTTTTT.